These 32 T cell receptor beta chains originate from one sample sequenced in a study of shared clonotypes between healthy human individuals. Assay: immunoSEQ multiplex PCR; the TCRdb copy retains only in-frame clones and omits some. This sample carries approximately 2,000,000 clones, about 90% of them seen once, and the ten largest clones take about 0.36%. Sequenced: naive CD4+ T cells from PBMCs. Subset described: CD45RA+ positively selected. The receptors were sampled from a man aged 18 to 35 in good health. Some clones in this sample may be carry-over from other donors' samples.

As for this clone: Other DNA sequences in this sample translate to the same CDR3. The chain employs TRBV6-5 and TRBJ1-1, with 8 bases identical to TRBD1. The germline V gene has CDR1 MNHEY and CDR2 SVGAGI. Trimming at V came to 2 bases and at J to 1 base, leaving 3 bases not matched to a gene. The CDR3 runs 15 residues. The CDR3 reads CASSYSGQGNTEAFF. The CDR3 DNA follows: TGTGCCAGCAGTTACAGTGGACAGGGGAACACTGAAGCTTTCTTT.

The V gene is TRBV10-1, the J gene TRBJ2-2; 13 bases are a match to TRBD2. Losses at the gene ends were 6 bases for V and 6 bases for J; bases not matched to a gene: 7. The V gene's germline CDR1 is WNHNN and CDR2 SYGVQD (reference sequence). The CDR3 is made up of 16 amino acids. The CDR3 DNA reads TGCGCCAGCAGCTCTGGACTAGCGGGAGCAGCCGGGGAGCTGTTTTTT. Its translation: CASSSGLAGAAGELFF.

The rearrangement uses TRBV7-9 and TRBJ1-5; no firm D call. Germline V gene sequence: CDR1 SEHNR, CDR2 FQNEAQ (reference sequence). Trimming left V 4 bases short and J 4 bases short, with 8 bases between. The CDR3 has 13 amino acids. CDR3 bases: TGTGCCAGCAGCTCCGGGTTTAATCAGCCCCAGCATTTT. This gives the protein CASSSGFNQPQHF.

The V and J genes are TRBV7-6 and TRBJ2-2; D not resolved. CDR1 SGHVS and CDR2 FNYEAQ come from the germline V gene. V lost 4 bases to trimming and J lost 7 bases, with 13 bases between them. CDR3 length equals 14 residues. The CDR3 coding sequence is TGTGCCAGCAGCTCACTTGAGAACGGCGGGGAGCTGTTTTTT. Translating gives CASSSLENGGELFF.

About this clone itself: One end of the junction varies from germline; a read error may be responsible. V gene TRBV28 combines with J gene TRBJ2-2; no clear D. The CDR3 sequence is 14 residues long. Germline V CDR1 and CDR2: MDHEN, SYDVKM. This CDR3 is CASTLGSRTGELFF. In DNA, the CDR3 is TGTGCCAGCACTTTAGGATCCCGCACCGGGGAGCTGTTTTTT.

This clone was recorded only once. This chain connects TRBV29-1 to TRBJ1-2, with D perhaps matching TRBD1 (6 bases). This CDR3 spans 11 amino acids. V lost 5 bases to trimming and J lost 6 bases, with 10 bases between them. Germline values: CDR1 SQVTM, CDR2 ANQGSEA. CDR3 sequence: CSVSGDNGYTF. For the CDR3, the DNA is TGCAGCGTTTCAGGGGATAATGGCTACACCTTC.

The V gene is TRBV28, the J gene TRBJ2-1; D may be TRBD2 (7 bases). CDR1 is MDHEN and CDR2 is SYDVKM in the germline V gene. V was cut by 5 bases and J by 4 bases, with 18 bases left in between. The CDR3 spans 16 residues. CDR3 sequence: CASSRNRASGYNEQFF. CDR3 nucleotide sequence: TGTGCCAGCAGTCGAAACAGGGCTAGCGGTTACAATGAGCAGTTCTTC.

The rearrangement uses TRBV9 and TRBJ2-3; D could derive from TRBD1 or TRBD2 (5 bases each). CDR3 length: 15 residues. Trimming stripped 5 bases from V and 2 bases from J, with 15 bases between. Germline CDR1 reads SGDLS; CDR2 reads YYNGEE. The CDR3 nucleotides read TGTGCCAGCAGTACACAAGCCGGGACCACAGATACGCAGTATTTT. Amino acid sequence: CASSTQAGTTDTQYF.

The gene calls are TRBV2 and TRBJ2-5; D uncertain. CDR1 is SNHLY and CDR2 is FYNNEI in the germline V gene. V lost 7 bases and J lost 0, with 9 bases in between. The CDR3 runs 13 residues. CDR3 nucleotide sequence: TGTGCCAGCACCCGGGTATACCAAGAGACCCAGTACTTC. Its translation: CASTRVYQETQYF.

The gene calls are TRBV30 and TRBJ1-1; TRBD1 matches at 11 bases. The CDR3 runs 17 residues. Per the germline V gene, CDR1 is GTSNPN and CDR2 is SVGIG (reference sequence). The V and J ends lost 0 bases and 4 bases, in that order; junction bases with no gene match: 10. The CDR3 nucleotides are TGTGCCTGGAGTGTATCCCGGACAGGGGGCTTTGTCACTGAAGCTTTCTTT. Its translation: CAWSVSRTGGFVTEAFF.

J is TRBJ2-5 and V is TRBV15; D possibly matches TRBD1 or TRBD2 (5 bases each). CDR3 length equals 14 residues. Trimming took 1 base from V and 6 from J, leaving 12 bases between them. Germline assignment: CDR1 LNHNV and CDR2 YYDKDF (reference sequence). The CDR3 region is CATSRGGVVQTQYF. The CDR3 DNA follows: TGTGCCACCAGCAGAGGAGGGGTGGTACAGACCCAGTACTTC.

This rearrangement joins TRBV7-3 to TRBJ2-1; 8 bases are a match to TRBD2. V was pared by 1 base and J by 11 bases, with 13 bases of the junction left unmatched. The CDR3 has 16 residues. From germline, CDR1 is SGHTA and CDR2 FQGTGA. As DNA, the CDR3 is TGTGCCAGCAGCTTAAACGGGAGGGGCATTTTCGAGCAGCAGTTCTTC. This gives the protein CASSLNGRGIFEQQFF.

The CDR3 here is CASRGDEGNHYGYTF. DNA for the CDR3: TGTGCCAGCAGGGGGGATGAGGGGAACCACTATGGCTACACCTTC. The chain couples TRBV6-5 to TRBJ1-2; D is perhaps TRBD1 (5 bases). V lost 6 bases to trimming and J lost 3 bases, with 17 bases between them. The germline V gene encodes CDR1 MNHEY and CDR2 SVGAGI. This CDR3 contains 15 residues.

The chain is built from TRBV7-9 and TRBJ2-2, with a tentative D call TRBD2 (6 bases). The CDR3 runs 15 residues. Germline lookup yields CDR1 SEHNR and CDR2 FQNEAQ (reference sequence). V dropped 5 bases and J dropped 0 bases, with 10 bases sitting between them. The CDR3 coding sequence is TGTGCCAGCAGCAGGGACTTTTCGAACACCGGGGAGCTGTTTTTT. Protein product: CASSRDFSNTGELFF.

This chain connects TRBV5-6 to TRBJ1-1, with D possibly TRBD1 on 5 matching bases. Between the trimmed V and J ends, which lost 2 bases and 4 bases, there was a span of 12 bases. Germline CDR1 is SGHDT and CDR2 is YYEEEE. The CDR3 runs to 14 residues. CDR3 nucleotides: TGTGCCAGCAGCTTACGGGGGGTCTTCACTGAAGCTTTCTTT. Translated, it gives CASSLRGVFTEAFF.

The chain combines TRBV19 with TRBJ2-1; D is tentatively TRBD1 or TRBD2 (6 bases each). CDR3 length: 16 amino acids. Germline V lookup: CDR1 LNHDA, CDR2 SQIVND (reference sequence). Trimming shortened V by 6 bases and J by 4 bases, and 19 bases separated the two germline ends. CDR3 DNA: TGTGCCAGTAGCCAAGGAGGGGGTAAGGGTTACAATGAGCAGTTCTTC. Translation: CASSQGGGKGYNEQFF.

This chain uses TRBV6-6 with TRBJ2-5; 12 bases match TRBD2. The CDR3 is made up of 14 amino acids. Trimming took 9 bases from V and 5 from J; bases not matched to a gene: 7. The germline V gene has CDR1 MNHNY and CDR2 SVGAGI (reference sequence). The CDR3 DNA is TGTGCCAGTCAGACTAGCGGGAGTTCGGAGACCCAGTACTTC. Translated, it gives CASQTSGSSETQYF.

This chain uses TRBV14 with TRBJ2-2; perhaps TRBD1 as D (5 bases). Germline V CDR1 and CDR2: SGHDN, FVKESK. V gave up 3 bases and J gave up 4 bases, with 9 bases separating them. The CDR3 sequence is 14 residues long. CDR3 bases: TGTGCCAGCAGCCATACGACAGTCACCGGGGAGCTGTTTTTT. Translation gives CASSHTTVTGELFF.

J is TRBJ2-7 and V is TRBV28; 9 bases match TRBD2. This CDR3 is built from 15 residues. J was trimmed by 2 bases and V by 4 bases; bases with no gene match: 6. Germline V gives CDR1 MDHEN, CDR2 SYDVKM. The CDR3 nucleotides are TGTGCCAGCAGTTCACTAGCGGGTCACACCTACGAGCAGTACTTC. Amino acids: CASSSLAGHTYEQYF.

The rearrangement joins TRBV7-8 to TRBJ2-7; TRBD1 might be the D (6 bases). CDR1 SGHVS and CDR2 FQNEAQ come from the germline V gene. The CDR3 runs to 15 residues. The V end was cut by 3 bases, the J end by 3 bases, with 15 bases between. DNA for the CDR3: TGTGCCAGCAGCTTCGTTAGGGACACTAGCTACGAGCAGTACTTC. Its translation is CASSFVRDTSYEQYF.

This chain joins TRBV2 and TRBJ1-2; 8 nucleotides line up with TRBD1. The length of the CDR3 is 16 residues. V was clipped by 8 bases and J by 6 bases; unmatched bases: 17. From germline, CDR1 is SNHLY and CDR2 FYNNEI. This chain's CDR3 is CASLRGQGGDFDGYTF. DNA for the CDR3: TGTGCCAGCCTAAGAGGACAGGGAGGGGATTTCGATGGCTACACCTTC.

CDR3 in amino acids: CASSQDSGRTNEKLFF. The CDR3 nucleotides read TGCGCCAGCAGCCAAGACTCTGGACGGACTAATGAAAAACTGTTTTTT. The J gene is TRBJ1-4, the V gene TRBV4-1; D is undetermined. Trimming left V 0 bases short and J 2 bases short, with 10 bases between. CDR3 length: 16 amino acids. Germline V gene data show CDR1 as MGHRA and CDR2 as YSYEKL.

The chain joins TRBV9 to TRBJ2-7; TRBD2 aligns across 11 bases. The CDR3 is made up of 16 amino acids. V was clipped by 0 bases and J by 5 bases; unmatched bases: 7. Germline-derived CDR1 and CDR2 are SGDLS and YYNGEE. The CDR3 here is CASSVGLAGGGDEQYF. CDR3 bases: TGTGCCAGCAGCGTAGGGCTAGCGGGAGGCGGGGACGAGCAGTACTTC.

DNA for the CDR3: TGTGCCAGCAGCTCCCCAGGGGGGGGGCTAGGGACTGAAGCTTTCTTT. Translation: CASSSPGGGLGTEAFF. The V gene is TRBV7-2, the J gene TRBJ1-1; 7 bases align to TRBD1. The V and J ends lost 4 bases and 5 bases, in that order; junction bases with no gene match: 13. The V gene's germline CDR1 is SGHTA and CDR2 FQGNSA. The CDR3 is 16 residues long. Looking up the rest from reference TRBV7-2 and TRBJ1-1 gives the full variable domain: GAGVSQSPSNKVTEKGKDVELRCDPISGHTALYWYRQSLGQGLEFLIYFQGNSAPDKSGLPSDRFSAERTGGSVSTLTIQRTQQEDSAVYLCASSSPGGGLGTEAFFGQGTRLTVV.

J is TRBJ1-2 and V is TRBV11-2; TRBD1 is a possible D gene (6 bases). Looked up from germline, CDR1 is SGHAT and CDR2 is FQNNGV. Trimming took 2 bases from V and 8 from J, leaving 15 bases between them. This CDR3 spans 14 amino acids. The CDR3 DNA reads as TGTGCCAGCAGCTTACTAAGGGGGAGTAGAGGCTACACCTTC. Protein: CASSLLRGSRGYTF.

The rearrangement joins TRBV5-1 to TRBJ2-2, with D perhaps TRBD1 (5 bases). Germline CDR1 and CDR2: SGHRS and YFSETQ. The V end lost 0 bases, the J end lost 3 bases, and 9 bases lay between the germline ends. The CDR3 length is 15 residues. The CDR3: CASSLGQTYTGELFF. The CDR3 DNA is TGCGCCAGCAGCTTGGGACAGACCTACACCGGGGAGCTGTTTTTT.

CDR3 protein: CASSNGQIRGEQYF. CDR3 DNA sequence: TGTGCCAGCAGCAACGGACAGATCAGGGGCGAGCAGTACTTC. This chain uses TRBV6-1 with TRBJ2-7, with D perhaps matching TRBD1 (6 bases). The CDR3 runs to 14 residues. V was clipped by 6 bases and J by 6 bases, with 18 bases between them. In germline, CDR1 is MNHNS, CDR2 SASEGT.

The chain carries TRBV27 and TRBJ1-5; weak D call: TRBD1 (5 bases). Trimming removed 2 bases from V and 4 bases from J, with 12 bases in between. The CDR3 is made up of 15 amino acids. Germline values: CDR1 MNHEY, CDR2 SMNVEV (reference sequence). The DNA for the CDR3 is TGTGCCAGCAGTTTAGCCCCCGGGGGAAATCAGCCCCAGCATTTT. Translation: CASSLAPGGNQPQHF.

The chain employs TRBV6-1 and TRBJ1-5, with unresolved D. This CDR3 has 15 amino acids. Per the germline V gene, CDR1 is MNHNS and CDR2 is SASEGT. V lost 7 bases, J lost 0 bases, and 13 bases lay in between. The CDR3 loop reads CASTQTRISNQPQHF. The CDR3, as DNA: TGTGCCAGCACCCAAACCAGGATTAGCAATCAGCCCCAGCATTTT.

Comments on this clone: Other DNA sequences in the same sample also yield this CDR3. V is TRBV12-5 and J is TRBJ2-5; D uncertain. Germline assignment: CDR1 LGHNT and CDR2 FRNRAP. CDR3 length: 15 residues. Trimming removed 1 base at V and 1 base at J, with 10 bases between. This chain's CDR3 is CASGLGGRSQETQYF. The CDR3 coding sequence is TGTGCTAGTGGTTTGGGTGGACGCAGCCAAGAGACCCAGTACTTC.

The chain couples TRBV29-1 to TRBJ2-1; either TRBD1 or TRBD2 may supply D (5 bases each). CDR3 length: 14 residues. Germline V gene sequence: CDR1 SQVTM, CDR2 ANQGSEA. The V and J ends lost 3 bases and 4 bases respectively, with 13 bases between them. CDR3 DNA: TGCAGCGTTGACTGGGGGTCGGGGTACAATGAGCAGTTCTTC. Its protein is CSVDWGSGYNEQFF.

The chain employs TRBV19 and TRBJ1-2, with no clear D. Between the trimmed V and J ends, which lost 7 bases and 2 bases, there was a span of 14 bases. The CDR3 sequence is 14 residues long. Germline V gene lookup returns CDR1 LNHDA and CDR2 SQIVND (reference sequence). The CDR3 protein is CASNILGGNYGYTF. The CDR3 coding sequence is TGTGCCAGTAATATTCTCGGCGGAAACTATGGCTACACCTTC.